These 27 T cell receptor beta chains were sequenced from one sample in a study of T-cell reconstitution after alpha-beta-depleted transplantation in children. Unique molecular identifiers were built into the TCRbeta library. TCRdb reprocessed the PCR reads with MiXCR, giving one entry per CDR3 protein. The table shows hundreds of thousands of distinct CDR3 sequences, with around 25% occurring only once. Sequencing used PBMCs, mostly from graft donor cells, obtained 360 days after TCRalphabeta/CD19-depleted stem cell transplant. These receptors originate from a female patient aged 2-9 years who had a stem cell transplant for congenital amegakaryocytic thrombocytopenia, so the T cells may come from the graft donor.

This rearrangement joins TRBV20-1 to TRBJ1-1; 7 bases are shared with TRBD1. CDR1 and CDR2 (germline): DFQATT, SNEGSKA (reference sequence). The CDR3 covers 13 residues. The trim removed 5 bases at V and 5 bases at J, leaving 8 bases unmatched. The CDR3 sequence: CSAPLRGWTEAFF. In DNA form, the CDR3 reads TGCAGTGCTCCCCTCAGGGGGTGGACTGAAGCTTTCTTT.

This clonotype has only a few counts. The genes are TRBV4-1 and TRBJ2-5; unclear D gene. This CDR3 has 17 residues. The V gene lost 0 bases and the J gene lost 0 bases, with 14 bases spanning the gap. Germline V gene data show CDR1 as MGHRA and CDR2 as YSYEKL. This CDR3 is CASSQDVWSSYQETQYF. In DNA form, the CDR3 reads TGCGCCAGCAGCCAAGATGTATGGTCATCGTACCAAGAGACCCAGTACTTC.

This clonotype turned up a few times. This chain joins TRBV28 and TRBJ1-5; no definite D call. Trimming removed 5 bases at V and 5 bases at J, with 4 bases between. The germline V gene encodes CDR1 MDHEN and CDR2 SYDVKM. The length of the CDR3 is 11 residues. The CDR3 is CASSGDQPQHF. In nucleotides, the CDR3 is TGTGCCAGCAGTGGCGATCAGCCCCAGCATTTT.

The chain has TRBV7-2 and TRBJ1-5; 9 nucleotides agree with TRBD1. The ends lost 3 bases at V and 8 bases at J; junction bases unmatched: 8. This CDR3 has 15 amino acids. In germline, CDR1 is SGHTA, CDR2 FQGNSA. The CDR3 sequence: CASSFGDRGWEPQHF. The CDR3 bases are TGTGCCAGCAGCTTCGGAGACAGGGGGTGGGAGCCCCAGCATTTT.

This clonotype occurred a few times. CDR3 amino acids: CASSQGLTGANTEAFF. For the CDR3, the DNA is TGCGCCAGCAGCCAAGGCCTGACAGGGGCGAACACTGAAGCTTTCTTT. J is TRBJ1-1 and V is TRBV4-3; 8 positions match TRBD1. The germline V gene encodes CDR1 LGHNA and CDR2 YSLEER. V lost 1 base to trimming and J lost 1 base; unmatched junction nucleotides: 5. The CDR3 length is 16 residues.

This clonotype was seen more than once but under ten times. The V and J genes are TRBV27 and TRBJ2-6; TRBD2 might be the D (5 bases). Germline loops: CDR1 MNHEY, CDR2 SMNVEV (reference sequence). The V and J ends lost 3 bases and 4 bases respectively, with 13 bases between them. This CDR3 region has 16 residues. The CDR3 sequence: CASSFREGKGANVLTF. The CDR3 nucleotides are TGTGCCAGCAGTTTCCGTGAGGGTAAAGGGGCCAACGTCCTGACTTTC.

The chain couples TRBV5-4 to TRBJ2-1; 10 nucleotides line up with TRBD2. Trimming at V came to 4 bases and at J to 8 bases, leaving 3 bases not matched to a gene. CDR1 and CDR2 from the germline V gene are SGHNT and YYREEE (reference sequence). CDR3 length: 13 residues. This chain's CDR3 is CASSPGTSDEQFF. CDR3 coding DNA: TGTGCCAGCAGCCCCGGGACTAGCGATGAGCAGTTCTTC. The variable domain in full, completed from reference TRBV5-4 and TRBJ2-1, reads ETGVTQSPTHLIKTRGQQVTLRCSSQSGHNTVSWYQQALGQGPQFIFQYYREEENGRGNFPPRFSGLQFPNYSSELNVNALELDDSALYLCASSPGTSDEQFFGPGTRLTVL.

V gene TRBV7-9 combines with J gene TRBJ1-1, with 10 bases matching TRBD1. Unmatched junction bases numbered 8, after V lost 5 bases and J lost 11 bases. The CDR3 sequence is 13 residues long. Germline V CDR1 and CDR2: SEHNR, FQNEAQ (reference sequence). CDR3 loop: CASSRQGAPSAFF. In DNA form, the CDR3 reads TGTGCCAGCAGCCGACAGGGGGCCCCTTCGGCTTTCTTT. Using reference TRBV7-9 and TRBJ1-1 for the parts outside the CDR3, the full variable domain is DTGVSQNPRHKITKRGQNVTFRCDPISEHNRLYWYRQTLGQGPEFLTYFQNEAQLEKSRLLSDRFSAERPKGSFSTLEIQRTEQGDSAMYLCASSRQGAPSAFFGQGTRLTVV.

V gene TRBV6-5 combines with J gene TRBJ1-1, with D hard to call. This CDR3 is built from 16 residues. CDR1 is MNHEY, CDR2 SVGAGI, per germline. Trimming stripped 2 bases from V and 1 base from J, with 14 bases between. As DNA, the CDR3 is TGTGCCAGCAGTTACGCGAGTTTCGGAGGGAACACTGAAGCTTTCTTT. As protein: CASSYASFGGNTEAFF.

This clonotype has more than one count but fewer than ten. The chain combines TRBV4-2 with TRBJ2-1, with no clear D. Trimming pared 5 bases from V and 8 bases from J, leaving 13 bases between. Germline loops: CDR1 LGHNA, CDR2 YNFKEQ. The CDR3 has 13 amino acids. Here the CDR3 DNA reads TGTGCCAGCAGCACGTTTTTTGGGGATGAGCAGTTCTTC. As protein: CASSTFFGDEQFF.

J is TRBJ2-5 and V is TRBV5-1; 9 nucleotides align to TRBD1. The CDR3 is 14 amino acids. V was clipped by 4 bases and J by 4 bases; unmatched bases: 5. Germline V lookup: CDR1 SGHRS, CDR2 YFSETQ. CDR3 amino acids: CASSPGTGLETQYF. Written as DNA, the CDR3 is TGCGCCAGCAGCCCCGGGACAGGGTTAGAGACCCAGTACTTC.

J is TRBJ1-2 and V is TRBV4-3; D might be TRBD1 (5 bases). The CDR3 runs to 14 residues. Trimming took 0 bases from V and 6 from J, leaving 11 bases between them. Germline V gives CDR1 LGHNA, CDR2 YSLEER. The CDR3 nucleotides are TGCGCCAGCAGCCAAGATCTAGGGGAACATGGCTACACCTTC. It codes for CASSQDLGEHGYTF.

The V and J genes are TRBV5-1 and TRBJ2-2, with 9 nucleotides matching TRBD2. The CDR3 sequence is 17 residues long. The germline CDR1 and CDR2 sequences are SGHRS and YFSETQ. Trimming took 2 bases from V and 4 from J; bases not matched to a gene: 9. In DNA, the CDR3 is TGCGCCAGCAGCTTTTCGGGACTAGCCCTCTTCACCGGGGAGCTGTTTTTT. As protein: CASSFSGLALFTGELFF. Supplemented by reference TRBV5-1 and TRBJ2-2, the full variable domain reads KAGVTQTPRYLIKTRGQQVTLSCSPISGHRSVSWYQQTPGQGLQFLFEYFSETQRNKGNFPGRFSGRQFSNSRSEMNVSTLELGDSALYLCASSFSGLALFTGELFFGEGSRLTVL.

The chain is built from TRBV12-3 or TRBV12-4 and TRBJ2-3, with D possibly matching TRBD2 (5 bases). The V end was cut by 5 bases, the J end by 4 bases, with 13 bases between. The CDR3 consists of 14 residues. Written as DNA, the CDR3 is TGTGCCAGCAGTACCAACAACGGGGCAGATACGCAGTATTTT. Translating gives CASSTNNGADTQYF.

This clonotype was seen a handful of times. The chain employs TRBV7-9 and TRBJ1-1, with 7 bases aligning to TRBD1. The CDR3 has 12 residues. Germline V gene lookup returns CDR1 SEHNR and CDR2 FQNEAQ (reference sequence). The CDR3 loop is CATGSGNTEAFF. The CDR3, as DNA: TGTGCGACAGGGTCGGGGAACACTGAAGCTTTCTTT.

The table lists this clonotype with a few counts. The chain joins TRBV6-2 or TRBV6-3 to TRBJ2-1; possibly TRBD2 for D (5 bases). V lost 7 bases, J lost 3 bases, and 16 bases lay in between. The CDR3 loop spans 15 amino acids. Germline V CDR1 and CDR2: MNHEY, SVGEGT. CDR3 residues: CASTPLRAVYNEQFF. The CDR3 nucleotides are TGTGCCAGCACCCCCCTGCGGGCAGTCTACAATGAGCAGTTCTTC.

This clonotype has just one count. Here the CDR3 reads CASSLARGGGNQPQHF. DNA of the CDR3: TGTGCCAGCAGCTTGGCTCGGGGAGGAGGCAATCAGCCCCAGCATTTT. The chain uses TRBV5-4 and TRBJ1-5, with D uncertain. This CDR3 region has 16 residues. V lost 0 bases and J lost 2, with 12 bases in between. The germline gives CDR1 SGHNT, CDR2 YYREEE (reference sequence).

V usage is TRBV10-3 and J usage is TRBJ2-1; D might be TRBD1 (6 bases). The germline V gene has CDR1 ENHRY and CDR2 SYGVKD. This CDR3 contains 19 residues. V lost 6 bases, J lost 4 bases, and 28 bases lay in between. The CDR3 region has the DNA TGTGCCATCAGACCACCCTCAACAGGGAACAGGGTCATATACAATGAGCAGTTCTTC. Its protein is CAIRPPSTGNRVIYNEQFF.

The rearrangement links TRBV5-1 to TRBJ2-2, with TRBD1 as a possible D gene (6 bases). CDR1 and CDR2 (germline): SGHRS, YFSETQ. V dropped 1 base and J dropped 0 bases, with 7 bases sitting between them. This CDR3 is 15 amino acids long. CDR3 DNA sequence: TGCGCCAGCAGCTTGAACAGGGCGAACACCGGGGAGCTGTTTTTT. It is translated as CASSLNRANTGELFF.

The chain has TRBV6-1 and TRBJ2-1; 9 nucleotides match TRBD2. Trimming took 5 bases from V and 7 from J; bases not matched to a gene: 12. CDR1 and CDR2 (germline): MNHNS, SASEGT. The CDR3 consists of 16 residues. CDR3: CASSQGLARVGNEQFF. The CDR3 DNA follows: TGTGCCAGCAGTCAGGGACTAGCCAGAGTGGGAAATGAGCAGTTCTTC.

CDR3 in amino acids: CAISEGIDTGELFF. The CDR3 nucleotides are TGTGCCATCAGTGAGGGAATAGACACCGGGGAGCTGTTTTTT. The chain recombines TRBV10-3 with TRBJ2-2; D call uncertain. The germline V gene has CDR1 ENHRY and CDR2 SYGVKD. Between the trimmed V and J ends, which lost 2 bases and 3 bases, there was a span of 7 bases. CDR3 length: 14 amino acids.

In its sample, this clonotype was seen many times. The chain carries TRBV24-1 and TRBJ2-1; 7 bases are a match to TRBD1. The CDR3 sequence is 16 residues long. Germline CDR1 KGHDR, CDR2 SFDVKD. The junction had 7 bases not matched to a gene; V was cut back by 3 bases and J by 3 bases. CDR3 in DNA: TGTGCCACCAGTGATGTGCGACGGGACAGCTACAATGAGCAGTTCTTC. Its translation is CATSDVRRDSYNEQFF.

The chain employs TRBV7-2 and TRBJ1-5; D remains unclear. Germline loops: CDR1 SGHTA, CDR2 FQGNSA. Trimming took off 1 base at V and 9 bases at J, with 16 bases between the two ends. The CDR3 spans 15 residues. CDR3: CASSLVLTVPWPQHF. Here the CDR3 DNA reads TGTGCCAGCAGCTTAGTCCTCACCGTACCGTGGCCCCAGCATTTT. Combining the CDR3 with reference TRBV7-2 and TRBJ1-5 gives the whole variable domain GAGVSQSPSNKVTEKGKDVELRCDPISGHTALYWYRQSLGQGLEFLIYFQGNSAPDKSGLPSDRFSAERTGGSVSTLTIQRTQQEDSAVYLCASSLVLTVPWPQHFGDGTRLSIL.

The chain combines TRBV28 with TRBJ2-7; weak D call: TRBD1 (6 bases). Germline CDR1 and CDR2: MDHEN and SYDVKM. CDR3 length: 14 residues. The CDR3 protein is CATNRATILYEQYF. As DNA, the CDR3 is TGTGCGACGAACAGGGCTACCATTCTCTACGAGCAGTACTTC.

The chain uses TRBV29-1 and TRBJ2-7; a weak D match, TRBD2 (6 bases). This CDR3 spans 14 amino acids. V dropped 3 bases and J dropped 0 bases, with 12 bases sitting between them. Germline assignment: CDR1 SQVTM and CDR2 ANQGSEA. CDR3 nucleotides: TGCAGCGTTGAGATTAGCGGATCCTCCTACGAGCAGTACTTC. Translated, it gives CSVEISGSSYEQYF.

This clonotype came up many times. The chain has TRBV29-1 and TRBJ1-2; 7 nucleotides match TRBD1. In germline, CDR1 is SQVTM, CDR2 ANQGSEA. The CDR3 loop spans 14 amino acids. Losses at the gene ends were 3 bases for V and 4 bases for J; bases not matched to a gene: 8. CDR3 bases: TGCAGCGTTGAGGGAGACAGGGAGGGCTATGGCTACACCTTC. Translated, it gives CSVEGDREGYGYTF.

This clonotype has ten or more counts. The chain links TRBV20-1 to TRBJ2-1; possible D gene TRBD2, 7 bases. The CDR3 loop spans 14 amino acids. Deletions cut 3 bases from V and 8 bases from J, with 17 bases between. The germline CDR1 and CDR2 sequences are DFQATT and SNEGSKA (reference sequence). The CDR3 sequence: CSASGRGPPDEQFF. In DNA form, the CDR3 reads TGCAGTGCTAGTGGGCGGGGGCCTCCCGATGAGCAGTTCTTC.